The rows below give T cell receptor beta chains drawn from one sample of a study of regulatory T cells in long-lasting Graves disease. TCRdb recomputed calls from the multiplex PCR reads with MiXCR, one row per CDR3 protein. This sample has roughly 560,000 distinct CDR3 sequences, with about 16% found just once. These data were likewise used in another study, on T cells in Graves' hyperthyroidism and ophthalmopathy.

The sequencing here drew on peripheral blood mononuclear cells (PBMCs), taken at new diagnosis, from a patient treated with antithyroid drugs. Receptor source: a woman aged 35-65 years with Graves disease. Each CDR3 is given with its conserved first and last residue. Each record gives: clone size, J gene, V gene, D gene, CDR3 DNA, CDR3 protein. D genes are given only for firm matches. Where a row states a size, it is once, few, many or the class of an expanded clone; other rows omit it.

many | TRBJ2-7 | TRBV12-3/TRBV12-4 | TRBD1 | TGTGCCAGCAGTTGGGACAGTAACGAGCAGTACTTC | CASSWDSNEQYF
NA | TRBJ1-2 | TRBV7-9 | NA | TGTGCCAGCAGCCAAAATACAGTCCTTAACTATGGCTACACCTTC | CASSQNTVLNYGYTF
many | TRBJ2-1 | TRBV6-1 | TRBD2 | TGTGCCAGCAGTGAACTAGCGGGGGGAAAGAATGAGCAGTTCTTC | CASSELAGGKNEQFF
many | TRBJ2-1 | TRBV10-3 | TRBD1 | TGTGCCATGAGGAGGGGACAGGATGTCAATGAGCAGTTCTTC | CAMRRGQDVNEQFF
NA | TRBJ2-3 | TRBV15 | NA | TGTGCCACCAGCAGGGCTCCCCGGGCTAGCACAGATACGCAGTATTTT | CATSRAPRASTDTQYF
many | TRBJ2-1 | TRBV6-1 | NA | TGTGCCAGCAGTCCAGCCGGTGAGCAGTTCTTC | CASSPAGEQFF
NA | TRBJ1-6 | TRBV6-2/TRBV6-3 | NA | TGTGCCAGCAGTTACTCGGGTTCACCCCTCCACTTT | CASSYSGSPLHF
NA | TRBJ2-2 | TRBV10-3 | NA | TGTGCCACCAAGGGGGGAAGTACCGGGGAGCTGTTTTTT | CATKGGSTGELFF
many | TRBJ1-1 | TRBV20-1 | TRBD1 | TGCAGTGCTAGTACCGGGACAGGGAACACTGAAGCTTTCTTT | CSASTGTGNTEAFF
NA | TRBJ2-3 | TRBV6-1 | TRBD2 | TGTGCCAGCACCAGAGGACTAGCGGGGCTCGATACGCAGTATTTT | CASTRGLAGLDTQYF
NA | TRBJ1-4 | TRBV6-1 | TRBD1 | TGTGCCAGCAGGGGGTCTTCGGACAGGGCAGCCTACGGACTGTTTTTT | CASRGSSDRAAYGLFF
few | TRBJ1-5 | TRBV28 | TRBD1 | TGTGCCAGCAGTCAAGGGGGCTGGCAGCCCCAGCATTTT | CASSQGGWQPQHF
few | TRBJ2-7 | TRBV28 | TRBD1 | TGTGCCAGCAGCCAAAAAGACAGGGGAACTTACGTTTACGAGCAGTACTTC | CASSQKDRGTYVYEQYF
NA | TRBJ2-7 | TRBV10-3 | NA | TGTGCCATCAACGGGGAGCAGTACTTC | CAINGEQYF
NA | TRBJ2-2 | TRBV19 | NA | TGTGCCAATAGTATACAGGGCTTCGGGGAGCTGTTTTTT | CANSIQGFGELFF
NA | TRBJ2-5 | TRBV12-3/TRBV12-4 | NA | TGTGCCAGCAGTGAACAGAGTTCAGACCAAGAGACCCAGTACTTC | CASSEQSSDQETQYF
many | TRBJ2-2 | TRBV28 | TRBD2 | TGTGCCACCACATCGGGTAGCGGGGGCCATTACACCGGGGAGCTGTTTTTT | CATTSGSGGHYTGELFF
many | TRBJ1-3 | TRBV28 | NA | TGTGCCAGCAACGCAGGACAGTTCTCTGGAAACACCATATATTTT | CASNAGQFSGNTIYF
NA | TRBJ2-7 | TRBV19 | NA | TGTGCCAGTAGTACCTCTTGGAGCATCTACGAGCAGTACTTC | CASSTSWSIYEQYF
few | TRBJ2-1 | TRBV3-1 | TRBD2 | TGTACCAGCAGGCGACTAGCGGGGAGCTACAATGAGCAGTTCTTC | CTSRRLAGSYNEQFF
NA | TRBJ2-2 | TRBV28 | NA | TGTGCCACCGAAGCAGGGTATTCGGTCGGCACCGGGGAGCTGTTTTTT | CATEAGYSVGTGELFF
NA | TRBJ2-3 | TRBV10-3 | NA | TGTGCCATCAGTGTGACGACAGATACGCAGTATTTT | CAISVTTDTQYF
many | TRBJ2-3 | TRBV6-1 | NA | TGTGCCACTCAGGGGGGGCCTAGCGCCCTTGGTACGCAGTATTTT | CATQGGPSALGTQYF
few | TRBJ2-6 | TRBV6-2/TRBV6-3 | NA | TGTGCCAGCAGGCTCTCGGCAGGGACTGGGGCCAACGTCCTGACTTTC | CASRLSAGTGANVLTF
NA | TRBJ1-2 | TRBV3-1 | NA | TGTGCCAGCAGCCAGTCGACAGGTCACTATGGCTACACCTTC | CASSQSTGHYGYTF
NA | TRBJ1-2 | TRBV4-1 | NA | TGCGCCAGCAGCCCTAACGTGGACCCTGCTCTCCCCTATGGCTACACCTTC | CASSPNVDPALPYGYTF
few | TRBJ1-2 | TRBV10-3 | NA | TGTGCCATCAGTGAGTCCCCAGAGACCCCCGACCGTGGCTACACCTTC | CAISESPETPDRGYTF
many | TRBJ1-2 | TRBV5-1 | TRBD1 | TGCGCCAGCAGCTCCCTAACAGACAGGGAGCACGGCTACACCTTC | CASSSLTDREHGYTF
NA | TRBJ1-2 | TRBV5-4 | NA | TGTGCCAGCAGCTTGGGGAGCCTGTTCTATGGCTACACCTTC | CASSLGSLFYGYTF
many | TRBJ1-2 | TRBV28 | TRBD1 | TGTGCCAGCAGTACTACCGGGACAGGGGGAGGGGGCTACACCTTC | CASSTTGTGGGGYTF
few | TRBJ2-2 | TRBV5-1 | NA | TGCGCCAGCAGCCGGAGTGTCGGTGGTAACACCGGGGAGCTGTTTTTT | CASSRSVGGNTGELFF
NA | TRBJ1-6 | TRBV7-9 | NA | TGTGCCAGCAGCTTTGCTAGCGGACGAGCACCCCTCCACTTT | CASSFASGRAPLHF
many | TRBJ1-1 | TRBV18 | TRBD1 | TGTGCCAGCTCACCACGGGGACAGGGGGCTGTCACTGAAGCTTTCTTT | CASSPRGQGAVTEAFF
few | TRBJ2-2 | TRBV5-6 | NA | TGTGCCAGCAGCTTGCATATTACCGGGGAGCTGTTTTTT | CASSLHITGELFF
NA | TRBJ2-5 | TRBV20-1 | NA | TGCAGTGGAACCAGGGCCCCCGGCGGAGAGACCCAGTACTTC | CSGTRAPGGETQYF
many | TRBJ2-3 | TRBV27 | NA | TGTGCCAGCAGTTTATCCGCAGGGTTAGATACGCAGTATTTT | CASSLSAGLDTQYF
few | TRBJ1-2 | TRBV29-1 | NA | TGCAGCGTTGTAGGCAGGGACTATGGCTACACCTTC | CSVVGRDYGYTF
few | TRBJ1-2 | TRBV10-3 | NA | TGTGCCATGGGGCTTGAGACCTATGGCTACACCTTC | CAMGLETYGYTF
few | TRBJ1-1 | TRBV3-1 | TRBD1 | TGTGCCAGCAGCCAAGCAGGGGGGGCCCCTGAAGCTTTCTTT | CASSQAGGAPEAFF
NA | TRBJ1-1 | TRBV7-2 | NA | TGTGCCAGCAGCTTAGGAGGGGTCAGGGCGTCCGGAGAGTTGAACACTGAAGCTTTCTTT | CASSLGGVRASGELNTEAFF
NA | TRBJ1-1 | TRBV12-3/TRBV12-4 | NA | TGTGCCAGCAGGCCCGGGACACCTAACAAAGCTTTCTTT | CASRPGTPNKAFF
NA | TRBJ2-1 | TRBV7-6 | TRBD1 | TGCGCCAGCAGCCGGGTCCCGGGACAGGGAACCTCGCATGAGCAGTTCTTC | CASSRVPGQGTSHEQFF
NA | TRBJ1-5 | TRBV19 | TRBD1 | TGTGCCAGTAGGGAACAGGGGGCCCGCCATCAGCCCCAGCATTTT | CASREQGARHQPQHF
many | TRBJ1-4 | TRBV11-2 | NA | TGTGCCAGCAGCTTAGGCTCCCCTTGGAACGAAAAACTGTTTTTT | CASSLGSPWNEKLFF
NA | TRBJ2-1 | TRBV20-1 | NA | TGCAGTGCAACCTCGGGAGCCCCCAACAATGAGCAGTTCTTC | CSATSGAPNNEQFF
many | TRBJ1-2 | TRBV12-3/TRBV12-4 | NA | TGTGCCAGCAGAACCCGTGGAATTAACTATGGCTACACCTTC | CASRTRGINYGYTF
many | TRBJ1-4 | TRBV5-6 | TRBD1 | TGTGCCAGCAGTTGGGGGACAGGGGGCGCAAATGAAAAACTGTTTTTT | CASSWGTGGANEKLFF
many | TRBJ1-1 | TRBV6-9 | NA | TGTGCCAGCAGTTACCCCGGCGGCAAGGCTTTCTTT | CASSYPGGKAFF
few | TRBJ1-6 | TRBV7-2 | TRBD1 | TGTGCCAGCAGCCTACCGGGACAGACGAATTCACCCCTCCACTTT | CASSLPGQTNSPLHF
many | TRBJ1-1 | TRBV20-1 | NA | TGCAGTGCTAGTATCGGTTCCGAAGCTTTCTTT | CSASIGSEAFF
many | TRBJ2-7 | TRBV28 | TRBD1 | TGTGCCAGCAGTGCTTATCCCGGGACAGCTAGGAACGAGCAGTACTTC | CASSAYPGTARNEQYF
many | TRBJ2-5 | TRBV20-1 | TRBD2 | TGCAGTGCTAGAGGGGGACTAGCGGGGAGGGGGGCCCAGTACTTC | CSARGGLAGRGAQYF
many | TRBJ2-3 | TRBV11-3 | TRBD2 | TGTGCCAGCAGCTTAGCGGCTAGCGGGGCTGATACGCAGTATTTT | CASSLAASGADTQYF
many | TRBJ2-1 | TRBV7-8 | NA | TGTGCCAGCAGCTTAGCGAATGAGCAGTTCTTC | CASSLANEQFF